Listed here are 10 T cell receptor beta chains from one sample, sequenced in a study of blood T cell repertoires in COVID-19. The assay was immunoSEQ multiplex PCR, and TCRdb's table has in-frame clones only and misses some. The table shows nearly 350,000 clones, with around 91% occurring only once. What was sequenced was peripheral blood. Receptor source: a woman aged 18-29 years who had recovered from COVID-19.

The chain uses TRBV6-6 and TRBJ2-2; possibly TRBD2 for D (5 bases). This CDR3 comprises 13 residues. The ends were cut back, 8 bases at V and 6 bases at J, with 13 bases in the middle. Germline V CDR1 and CDR2: MNHNY, SVGAGI (reference sequence). CDR3 bases: TGTGCCAGCGCAGACTATCTTCCCGGGGAGCTGTTTTTT. Protein sequence: CASADYLPGELFF.

The chain combines TRBV2 with TRBJ2-1; 10 bases are shared with TRBD2. The CDR3 sequence is 19 residues long. The trim removed 6 bases at V and 4 bases at J, leaving 18 bases unmatched. The germline CDR1 and CDR2 sequences are SNHLY and FYNNEI. CDR3 in amino acids: CASRYPSQTSGQNYNEQFF. Written as DNA, the CDR3 is TGTGCCAGCAGGTACCCTAGCCAGACTAGCGGGCAAAATTACAATGAGCAGTTCTTC. The full variable domain, rest sourced from reference TRBV2 and TRBJ2-1, is EPEVTQTPSHQVTQMGQEVILRCVPISNHLYFYWYRQILGQKVEFLVSFYNNEISEKSEIFDDQFSVERPDGSNFTLKIRSTKLEDSAMYFCASRYPSQTSGQNYNEQFFGPGTRLTVL.

The chain joins TRBV2 to TRBJ2-7; 11 bases agree with TRBD2. The J segment lost 4 bases and the V segment lost 7 bases, leaving 3 bases of the junction unmatched. CDR3 size: 13 residues. Germline lookup yields CDR1 SNHLY and CDR2 FYNNEI. CDR3: CASTTSGSYEQYV. The CDR3 nucleotides read TGTGCCAGCACTACTAGCGGGAGTTACGAGCAGTACGTC.

This clone has only a few counts. This chain joins TRBV19 and TRBJ1-1; D gene unclear. Per the germline V gene, CDR1 is LNHDA and CDR2 is SQIVND (reference sequence). The CDR3 has 14 amino acids. V lost 10 bases and J 6 bases, leaving 21 bases between the germline ends. The CDR3 DNA is TGTGCCATCCTATCAGGCCCAAATGGCGCTGAAGCTTTCTTT. It specifies CAILSGPNGAEAFF.

About this clone itself: Other DNA sequences from this sample encode an identical CDR3 as well. This sequence joins TRBV9 and TRBJ1-2; D gene ambiguous. The CDR3 is 14 residues long. V lost 0 bases to trimming and J lost 4 bases, with 10 bases between them. Germline-derived CDR1 and CDR2 are SGDLS and YYNGEE. CDR3 DNA sequence: TGTGCCAGCAGCGTAGGAGGGATCGGCTATGGCTACACCTTC. Amino acid sequence: CASSVGGIGYGYTF.

The J gene is TRBJ2-1, the V gene TRBV10-3; D possibly corresponds to TRBD1 (6 bases). Germline V gene sequence: CDR1 ENHRY, CDR2 SYGVKD. The CDR3 is 17 residues long. V was trimmed by 4 bases and J by 4 bases, leaving 20 bases between them. CDR3 residues: CAISVEPRGSPYNEQFF. The CDR3 region has the DNA TGTGCCATCAGTGTTGAGCCAAGGGGGAGTCCGTACAATGAGCAGTTCTTC.

The rearrangement links TRBV21-1 to TRBJ2-2; the table gives TRBD1 as D, unverified against the DNA. TRBV21-1 is an annotated pseudogene. CDR3 length equals 16 residues. CDR3 DNA sequence: TGTGCCAGCAGCAACAGGGCCATTACCAACACCGGGGAGCTGTTTTTT. Its protein product is CASSNRAITNTGELFF.

This clone is a singleton in its sample. CDR3 sequence (DNA): TGTGCCAGCAGCTTAGGGACAGGGGTACAGCCCCAGCATTTT. This sequence encodes CASSLGTGVQPQHF. V gene TRBV7-8 combines with J gene TRBJ1-5; 9 bases are shared with TRBD1. In germline, CDR1 is SGHVS, CDR2 FQNEAQ. The length of the CDR3 is 14 residues. Germline trimming cut 1 base from V and 7 bases from J; bases unmatched to any gene: 2.

The V and J genes are TRBV4-3 and TRBJ1-2, with a tentative D call TRBD1 (6 bases). Per the germline V gene, CDR1 is LGHNA and CDR2 is YSLEER. The CDR3 is 13 amino acids. The V and J ends lost 4 bases and 4 bases respectively, with 10 bases between them. Here the CDR3 reads CASSLLTGYGYTF. The CDR3 DNA sequence: TGCGCCAGCAGCCTACTGACAGGCTATGGCTACACCTTC.

This chain joins TRBV6-5 and TRBJ1-5; D is uncertain. V lost 6 bases, J lost 7 bases, and 13 bases lay in between. Germline loops: CDR1 MNHEY, CDR2 SVGAGI. CDR3 size: 13 residues. In DNA form, the CDR3 reads TGTGCCAGCAGGCCGGAGGGATGGCAGCCCCAGCATTTT. It codes for CASRPEGWQPQHF.